This T cell receptor (beta chain) comes out of a study of T cells in Graves' hyperthyroidism and ophthalmopathy. Amplification of TCR beta CDR3 regions was performed using RNA transcripts as template. HTBI primers were the set used in a first-round RT-PCR of the TCR CDR3. MiXCR, run by TCRdb on the multiplex PCR reads, gives a single entry per CDR3 protein. The top ten hold 13% of the sample, which has hundreds of thousands of distinct CDR3 sequences, roughly 15% seen once. Germline V gene lookup returns CDR1 SNHLY and CDR2 FYNNEI. Trimming left V 0 bases short and J 8 bases short, with 8 bases between. CDR3 length: 13 amino acids. In this sample, this clonotype turned up a few times. Its target is not known. Exclusion followed for patients with uncontrolled infection, other autoimmune disease, pregnancy or lactation. Cells are PBMCs isolated from 9 to 10 ml of fresh blood. The study's findings and limits: Prediction of ophthalmopathy progression came a median approximately 6.6 months pre-onset. Blood also contained most expanded thyroid clonotypes above 0.001.

What was sequenced was blood. The chain carries TRBV2 and TRBJ2-1, with D unclear. This receptor was taken from a man younger than 35 with Graves' ophthalmopathy. CDR3 DNA sequence: TGTGCCAGCAGTGAAGCGGATCGGTATGAGCAGTTCTTC. Its protein product is CASSEADRYEQFF.